Presented here are 21 T cell receptor beta chains from one specimen sequenced in a study of blood T cell repertoires in COVID-19. The repertoire was sequenced with immunoSEQ multiplex PCR; TCRdb's copy has only in-frame clones and lacks some. The sample contains approximately 28,000 clones, about three quarters of which appear only once. What was sequenced was peripheral blood. These receptors were collected from a boy aged 2 to 9 with active or convalescent COVID-19.

The gene calls are TRBV28 and TRBJ2-7; 11 bases fit TRBD2. The germline V gene has CDR1 MDHEN and CDR2 SYDVKM. The CDR3 totals 16 residues. V was clipped by 8 bases and J by 2 bases; unmatched bases: 11. The CDR3 is CASGTTSGTRTYEQYF. As DNA, the CDR3 is TGTGCCAGCGGTACGACTAGCGGGACAAGGACCTACGAGCAGTACTTC.

The chain recombines TRBV6-4 with TRBJ2-1; D is possibly TRBD2 (5 bases). CDR1 MRHNA and CDR2 SNTAGT come from the germline V gene. Trimming pared 2 bases from V and 1 base from J, leaving 6 bases between. The CDR3 runs to 14 residues. The CDR3 DNA follows: TGTGCCAGCAGTGACGAGGGTTCCTACAATGAGCAGTTCTTC. This codes for CASSDEGSYNEQFF.

The chain joins TRBV18 to TRBJ2-7, with 7 bases aligning to TRBD2. The junction had 17 bases not matched to a gene; V was cut back by 3 bases and J by 9 bases. Germline V gene data show CDR1 as KGHSH and CDR2 as LQKENI. The CDR3 runs 16 residues. In DNA form, the CDR3 reads TGTGCCAGCTCACCCATTCGGCGGGGGACTCTACGAGGGCAGTACTTC. Translating it yields CASSPIRRGTLRGQYF.

The chain combines TRBV6-5 with TRBJ2-2; TRBD1 agrees at 9 bases. Germline V gene sequence: CDR1 MNHEY, CDR2 SVGAGI. Losses at the gene ends were 4 bases for V and 5 bases for J; bases not matched to a gene: 2. The CDR3 length is 14 residues. The DNA of the CDR3 is TGTGCCAGCAGTTGGGACAGGGCGACCGGGGAGCTGTTTTTT. Its protein is CASSWDRATGELFF.

The chain joins TRBV2 to TRBJ1-2; 7 bases map to TRBD1. The CDR3 consists of 19 residues. The junction had 24 bases not matched to a gene; V was cut back by 7 bases and J by 4 bases. Germline V gene data show CDR1 as SNHLY and CDR2 as FYNNEI. Here the CDR3 reads CASTNQPQGDHPGRYGYTF. In nucleotides, the CDR3 is TGTGCCAGCACTAATCAACCCCAGGGGGACCACCCTGGGCGCTATGGCTACACCTTC.

The chain links TRBV3-1 (or the pseudogene TRBV3-2) to TRBJ1-1; D unresolved. Germline CDR1 and CDR2: LGHDT and YNNKEL (reference sequence). Trimming pared 1 base from V and 5 bases from J, leaving 14 bases between. The CDR3 is 15 residues long. As DNA, the CDR3 is TGTGCCAGCAGCCAAGGAAGTGACCGAGGGACTGAAGCTTTCTTT. It codes for CASSQGSDRGTEAFF.

This sequence joins TRBV7-2 and TRBJ2-5; TRBD2 agrees at 7 bases. CDR1 and CDR2 (germline): SGHTA, FQGNSA. J was trimmed by 7 bases and V by 4 bases; bases with no gene match: 9. The CDR3 is 14 amino acids. CDR3 residues: CASSSGGSGTTQYF. CDR3 nucleotides: TGTGCCAGCAGCTCCGGCGGGAGTGGGACGACCCAGTACTTC.

The rearrangement joins TRBV24-1 to TRBJ2-2, with D possibly matching TRBD1 (5 bases). V lost 4 bases and J lost 6, with 20 bases in between. Germline CDR1 KGHDR, CDR2 SFDVKD. The CDR3 has 17 amino acids. CDR3 residues: CATSEPQGVIPPGELFF. DNA for the CDR3: TGTGCCACCAGTGAACCTCAGGGCGTTATCCCTCCCGGGGAGCTGTTTTTT.

The chain employs TRBV4-3 and TRBJ2-3; weak D call: TRBD1 (6 bases). The CDR3 totals 12 residues. Germline V gene data show CDR1 as LGHNA and CDR2 as YSLEER. V lost 4 bases and J lost 5, with 7 bases in between. CDR3 sequence reads: CASSPTGDTQYF. CDR3 nucleotides: TGCGCCAGCAGCCCGACAGGAGATACGCAGTATTTT.

This CDR3 reads CSVLGRGKYGYTF. The CDR3 nucleotides read TGCAGCGTTTTGGGCAGGGGGAAGTATGGCTACACCTTC. This chain links TRBV29-1 with TRBJ1-2; 7 bases are a match to TRBD1. CDR3 length: 13 residues. V shed 5 bases, J shed 5 bases, and the junction held 8 bases outside the gene matches. Looked up from germline, CDR1 is SQVTM and CDR2 is ANQGSEA.

The rearrangement joins TRBV5-4 to TRBJ1-1, with TRBD1 matching 10 bases. From germline, CDR1 is SGHNT and CDR2 YYREEE (reference sequence). The CDR3 runs 14 residues. With 4 bases clipped from V and 7 bases from J, the junction kept 7 bases outside the gene matches. This chain's CDR3 is CASSLDRGHGEAFF. CDR3 nucleotides: TGTGCCAGCAGCCTAGACAGGGGGCACGGTGAAGCTTTCTTT.

This chain links TRBV10-2 with TRBJ1-1, with 10 bases matching TRBD1. The V gene's germline CDR1 is WSHSY and CDR2 SAAADI. The CDR3 is 14 residues long. With 6 bases clipped from V and 11 bases from J, the junction kept 12 bases outside the gene matches. The CDR3 nucleotides read TGCGCCAGCAGCGAGGGACAGGGGCCTGTTACGGCTTTCTTT. It codes for CASSEGQGPVTAFF.

V is TRBV18 and J is TRBJ1-5; D is possibly TRBD1 (5 bases). CDR1 is KGHSH and CDR2 is LQKENI in the germline V gene. The V and J ends lost 6 bases and 3 bases respectively, with 12 bases between them. The CDR3 contains 14 residues. CDR3 nucleotides: TGTGCCAGCTCTCTCGGGACTATCAATCAGCCCCAGCATTTT. Translated, it gives CASSLGTINQPQHF.

The rearrangement uses TRBV28 and TRBJ1-3; 8 bases agree with TRBD1. V shed 5 bases and J 1 base; nucleotides not matched to a gene: 7. From germline, CDR1 is MDHEN and CDR2 SYDVKM. This CDR3 has 16 residues. The CDR3 loop reads CASSPRTGRSGNTIYF. CDR3 coding DNA: TGTGCCAGCAGTCCACGGACAGGGAGGTCTGGAAACACCATATATTTT.

The rearrangement joins TRBV5-1 to TRBJ1-4; TRBD1 aligns across 9 bases. Germline V gene lookup returns CDR1 SGHRS and CDR2 YFSETQ. After removal of 0 bases from V and 7 bases from J, the junction contained 10 bases not matched to a gene. This CDR3 comprises 17 residues. CDR3 residues: CASSLAKAGQGGEKLFF. CDR3 DNA: TGCGCCAGCAGCTTGGCCAAGGCGGGACAGGGAGGTGAAAAACTGTTTTTT.

The chain combines TRBV10-3 with TRBJ2-3; maybe TRBD2 (5 bases). The CDR3 has 11 amino acids. Germline CDR1 reads ENHRY; CDR2 reads SYGVKD. V was cut by 10 bases and J by 0 bases, with 5 bases left in between. The CDR3 is CASGSTDTQYF. The CDR3 coding sequence is TGTGCCAGCGGGAGCACAGATACGCAGTATTTT.

The V call is TRBV10-3, the J call TRBJ1-2; D is perhaps TRBD1 (6 bases). The germline V gene has CDR1 ENHRY and CDR2 SYGVKD. This CDR3 contains 14 residues. V was shortened by 4 bases and J by 5 bases, with 14 bases between the two germline ends. Written as DNA, the CDR3 is TGTGCCATCAGTGTCCCGGGACAACTATATGGCTACACCTTC. Amino acid sequence: CAISVPGQLYGYTF.

The V call is TRBV5-6, the J call TRBJ1-2; 11 nucleotides agree with TRBD1. Germline lookup yields CDR1 SGHDT and CDR2 YYEEEE. V lost 3 bases and J lost 6; bases outside the gene matches: 4. The CDR3 runs to 14 residues. In DNA, the CDR3 is TGTGCCAGCAGCTATGGGACAGGGGGGGATGGCTACACCTTC. Its protein is CASSYGTGGDGYTF.

In this sample, this clone turned up a few times. This chain joins TRBV7-2 and TRBJ1-5; the D gene is possibly TRBD1 (5 bases). V was trimmed by 5 bases and J by 4 bases, leaving 15 bases between them. The CDR3 covers 15 residues. Germline-derived CDR1 and CDR2 are SGHTA and FQGNSA. The CDR3 region is CASSPWGEQNQPQHF. In DNA form, the CDR3 reads TGTGCCAGCAGCCCCTGGGGCGAACAGAATCAGCCCCAGCATTTT. Supplemented by reference TRBV7-2 and TRBJ1-5, the full variable domain reads GAGVSQSPSNKVTEKGKDVELRCDPISGHTALYWYRQSLGQGLEFLIYFQGNSAPDKSGLPSDRFSAERTGGSVSTLTIQRTQQEDSAVYLCASSPWGEQNQPQHFGDGTRLSIL.

This chain uses TRBV13 with TRBJ2-4; 10 bases align to TRBD1. The V segment lost 3 bases and the J segment 9 bases; nucleotides outside the gene matches: 5. Germline V gene sequence: CDR1 PRHDT, CDR2 FYEKMQ (reference sequence). The CDR3 has 14 residues. The CDR3 loop is CASSFRQGASIQYF. In DNA form, the CDR3 reads TGTGCCAGCAGCTTCAGACAGGGGGCGAGCATTCAGTACTTC.

The chain links TRBV2 to TRBJ1-1; 10 bases are shared with TRBD1. The V and J ends lost 4 bases and 2 bases, in that order; junction bases with no gene match: 4. This CDR3 has 15 amino acids. Germline CDR1 reads SNHLY; CDR2 reads FYNNEI. In DNA form, the CDR3 reads TGTGCCAGCAGTGCCGGGACAGGGGTCAACACTGAAGCTTTCTTT. Translated, it gives CASSAGTGVNTEAFF. The complete variable domain, with remaining parts taken from reference TRBV2 and TRBJ1-1, reads EPEVTQTPSHQVTQMGQEVILRCVPISNHLYFYWYRQILGQKVEFLVSFYNNEISEKSEIFDDQFSVERPDGSNFTLKIRSTKLEDSAMYFCASSAGTGVNTEAFFGQGTRLTVV.